Only a few counts were recorded for the clone carrying this T cell receptor (beta chain). Original processing methods: The authors estimated nucleated cell counts from reference gene primer amplification. Assay: immunoSEQ multiplex PCR; the TCRdb copy retains only in-frame clones and omits some. V, J and clone size are those of that table, while D and trimming were read from the DNA. This table has 450,000 or so clones, about nine tenths appearing once. Between the trimmed V and J ends, which lost 3 bases and 2 bases, there was a span of 13 bases. The length of the CDR3 is 16 residues. CDR1 MGHRA and CDR2 YSYEKL come from the germline V gene. This sample was taken from a study of blood T cell repertoires in COVID-19.

The sequence derives from a man aged 18 to 29 who had recovered from COVID-19. V is TRBV4-1 and J is TRBJ2-2; tentatively, D is TRBD1 (5 bases). The sequenced material came from PBMCs or T cells enriched from blood (not recorded which). CDR3 region: CASSQLTVENTGELFF. The CDR3 region has the DNA TGCGCCAGCAGCCAGTTGACAGTAGAAAACACCGGGGAGCTGTTTTTT.